This T cell receptor beta chain was found in a study of T cell responses to AZD1222 COVID-19 vaccine (dated by TCRdb to the early 2020s). Study-wide context: AZD1222 recipients whose second dose came at about 4 weeks and those whose second dose came at about 12 weeks were combined into one group, since spike-specific TCR depth and breadth did not differ between the two schedules. Trial participants were enrolled into age subgroups of 18-55, 56-69 and 70-plus years, which contained about 150, 27 and 61 TCR-sequenced participants, respectively. TCR sequencing covered more than 230 trial participants: roughly 200 given two doses of AZD1222 and 26 given two doses of MenACWY control vaccine. The study at large found these results: Nearly half of unique spike-specific TCRs reportedly recognized epitopes outside regions mutated in the B.1.351 and B.1.1.7 variants. The 56-69-year group was small, and its depth increase did not reach significance, likely because of low power. Participants were mostly white British, with more females than males. The authors suggested clonal diversity may have been underestimated. Because no samples from the day 14 peak response were available, repertoires could be characterized only after the peak T cell response. A significant rise in spike-specific TCR breadth and depth was observed after two AZD1222 doses relative to day 0 and relative to MenACWY recipients. Conclusions about previously exposed vaccinees are limited, since just six AZD1222 recipients were seropositive for SARS-CoV-2 at baseline. The vaccine-associated CD4 TCRs covered the entire spike protein, and the dominant responses fell in regions 160-218 and 743-854.

As concerns this clone: No cognate antigen has been identified for it. No per-base quality is available; no much larger clone lies one base away.

The time point label corresponds to: baseline before first vaccination. Vaccinee samples came from UK trials COV001 and COV002, including a single-blind randomized controlled phase 2/3 trial of AZD1222 (ChAdOx1 nCoV-19) in healthy adults. For TCRbeta chain sequencing, PBMC samples from trial participants were taken at day 0 and at day 28 after the second dose. The CDR3 regions of human TCRbeta chains were analyzed by immunosequencing. Per the original workflow: TCRs in the repertoires were compared against a reference library of SARS-CoV-2-specific TCRs that had been generated with the MIRA antigen-specificity platform. Breadth meant the fraction of unique TCRs that were SARS-CoV-2-associated, whereas depth meant the fraction of total T cells that were SARS-CoV-2-associated. Using the MIRA data, every spike-specific TCR was mapped to the spike region that the TCR reacted to and assigned to either a CD4 or a CD8 class. Log10-transformed breadth and depth values were compared by one-way ANOVA with Sidak's multiple comparisons tests. The immuneACCESS repertoire file appears here via TCRdb, limited to in-frame rearrangements. These files lack a portion of the clones; in checked studies, under half of the deficit traces to unresolved V genes, and the cause of the others is not known. V, J and clone size derive from that table, while D and trimming were established from the DNA sequence. The sample table lists about 120,000 clones, about nine tenths of them with a count of one. Jointly, the top ten make up around 5.9% of the sample.

From cysteine to phenylalanine, the CDR3 is 11 amino acids long. Only the CDR3 region is kept as DNA, spanning 33 bases read in frame from base 1. Deletion took 6 bases off V and 8 bases off J, with a span of 10 bases between the germline ends. The sequence links TRBV12-3 or TRBV12-4 to TRBJ1-2; a weak D assignment points to TRBD1 (6 bases agree). The source was peripheral blood, collected on day 0 of AZD1222 vaccination. The receptor was isolated from an adult in good health. The sequence in DNA is TGTGCCAGCAGCCCCGGGGGCGGCTACACCTTC. It translates to CASSPGGGYTF.